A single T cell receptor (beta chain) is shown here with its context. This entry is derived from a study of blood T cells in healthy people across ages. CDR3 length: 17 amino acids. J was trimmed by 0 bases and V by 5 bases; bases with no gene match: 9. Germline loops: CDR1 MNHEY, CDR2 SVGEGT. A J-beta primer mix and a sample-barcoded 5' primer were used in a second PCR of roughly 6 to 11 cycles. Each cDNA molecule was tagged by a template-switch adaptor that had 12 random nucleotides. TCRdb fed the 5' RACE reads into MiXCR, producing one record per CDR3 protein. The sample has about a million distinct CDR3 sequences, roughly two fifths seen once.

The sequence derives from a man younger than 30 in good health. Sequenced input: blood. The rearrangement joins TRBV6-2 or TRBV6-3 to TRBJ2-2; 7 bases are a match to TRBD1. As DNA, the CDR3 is TGTGCCAGCAGTCCCGGGACAGCTTATACGAACACCGGGGAGCTGTTTTTT. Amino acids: CASSPGTAYTNTGELFF.